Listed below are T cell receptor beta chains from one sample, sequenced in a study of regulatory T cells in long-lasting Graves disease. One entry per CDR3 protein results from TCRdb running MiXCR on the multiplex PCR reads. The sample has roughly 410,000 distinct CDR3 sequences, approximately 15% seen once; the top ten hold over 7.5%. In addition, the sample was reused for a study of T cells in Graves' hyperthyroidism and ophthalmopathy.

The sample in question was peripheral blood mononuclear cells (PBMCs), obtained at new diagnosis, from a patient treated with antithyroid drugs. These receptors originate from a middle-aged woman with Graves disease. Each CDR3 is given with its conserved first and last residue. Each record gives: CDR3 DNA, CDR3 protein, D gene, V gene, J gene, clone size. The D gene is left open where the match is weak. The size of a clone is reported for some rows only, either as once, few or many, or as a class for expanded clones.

TGTGCCAGCAGCCGAACCAAAGGGGAGACCCAGTACTTC	CASSRTKGETQYF	NA	TRBV5-6	TRBJ2-5	many
TGTGCCAGCTCGCAGGGAAGAAACACCATATATTTT	CASSQGRNTIYF	NA	TRBV3-1	TRBJ1-3	many
TGTGCCAGCAGTGCTCCCACAGGGGGCTATGGCTACACCTTC	CASSAPTGGYGYTF	TRBD1	TRBV2	TRBJ1-2	many
TGTGCCAGCAGATTGACAGGGTTGATCGGGGAGCTGTTTTTT	CASRLTGLIGELFF	TRBD1	TRBV6-1	TRBJ2-2	many
TGTGCCAGCAGCTCAGACGATAATTCACCCCTCCACTTT	CASSSDDNSPLHF	NA	TRBV11-1	TRBJ1-6	NA
TGTGCCAGCAGATTAGGGAGCGGGAGCAATCAGCCCCAGCATTTT	CASRLGSGSNQPQHF	NA	TRBV6-1	TRBJ1-5	many
TGTGCCCCCGGCGAGGGTATCCAAGAGACCCAGTACTTC	CAPGEGIQETQYF	NA	TRBV10-3	TRBJ2-5	few
TGTGCCAGCAAACTCTGGACTAGCGGTAACAATGAGCAGTTCTTC	CASKLWTSGNNEQFF	TRBD2	TRBV12-3/TRBV12-4	TRBJ2-1	many
TGCGCCAGCAGCTTGGATCCCGGACAGGGGGCCAATGAGCAGTGCTTC	CASSLDPGQGANEQCF	TRBD1	TRBV5-1	TRBJ2-1	NA
TGCAGCGTTGAAGTACAAGCTGGAAACACCATATATTTT	CSVEVQAGNTIYF	NA	TRBV29-1	TRBJ1-3	NA
TGTGCCAGCAGCCTTGCGGGAGAGACCGGGGAGCTGTTTTTT	CASSLAGETGELFF	TRBD2	TRBV3-1	TRBJ2-2	many
TGTGCCAGCAATCCCATTGGACAGGGGAGTGGCGATGGCTACACCTTC	CASNPIGQGSGDGYTF	TRBD1	TRBV27	TRBJ1-2	many
TGTGCCAGCAGCCCCGGACTAGCGGGAGCGGGGACGGATACGCAGTATTTT	CASSPGLAGAGTDTQYF	TRBD2	TRBV6-2/TRBV6-3	TRBJ2-3	many
TGCAGTGCTAGAGATCCCGGGGGGAGCGGGCACCCCTACGAGCAGTACTTC	CSARDPGGSGHPYEQYF	TRBD2	TRBV20-1	TRBJ2-7	NA
TGTGCCAGCAGCTTAGGTGTGGGTGAAGATACGCAGTATTTT	CASSLGVGEDTQYF	NA	TRBV7-9	TRBJ2-3	many
TGTGCCAGTAGTATAGATCGGATCTCCAGCGAGCAGTTCTTC	CASSIDRISSEQFF	NA	TRBV19	TRBJ2-1	NA
TGCAGCGTTGAGATTCAGGGGGCTCCCTATGGCTACACCTTC	CSVEIQGAPYGYTF	TRBD1	TRBV29-1	TRBJ1-2	NA
TGCGCCAGCAGAGGGACTAGCGGGACAGAGACCCAGTACTTC	CASRGTSGTETQYF	TRBD2	TRBV5-1	TRBJ2-5	NA
TGCGCCAGCAGCCCAACTAGCGGGGGTTTGGAGACCCAGTACTTC	CASSPTSGGLETQYF	TRBD2	TRBV5-1	TRBJ2-5	many
TGTGCCAGCAGGAAGACAGGGGAGGGTTACAATGAGCAGTTCTTC	CASRKTGEGYNEQFF	NA	TRBV28	TRBJ2-1	few
TGTGCCAGCAGACTGTACAGGGACAACAATGAGCAGTTCTTC	CASRLYRDNNEQFF	NA	TRBV28	TRBJ2-1	many
TGCGCCAGCAGCTCCTACGATGAGCAGTTCTTC	CASSSYDEQFF	NA	TRBV5-1	TRBJ2-1	many
TGTGCCAGCAGACCGAGGACAGGTGCCTACGAGCAGCACTTC	CASRPRTGAYEQHF	TRBD1	TRBV7-2	TRBJ2-7	NA